The source of this T cell receptor (beta chain) is a study of cytomegalovirus exposure and HLA in healthy donors. The study, taken as a whole, reports: The authors enumerated under 200 TCR beta chains as linked to cytomegalovirus. Per a later analysis, HLA-associated TCR beta chains showed more clonal expansion than other, equally common TCR beta chains. In an earlier analysis, about 90% or about 30%: the productive usage of most TCR beta V segments. A link between a missense DCLRE1C variant and TCR beta V- and J-gene trimming emerged from a later analysis.

This CDR3 is built from 14 residues. CDR1 and CDR2 from the germline V gene are SNHLY and FYNNEI. With 6 bases removed from V and 7 bases from J, the gap between germline ends came to 18 bases. Researchers ran the PCR with 60 Vbeta and 13 Jbeta primers. Generated by immunoSEQ multiplex PCR, the TCRdb table keeps only in-frame clones and is missing some. Of some 150,000 clones listed, 70% to 75% are singletons. Points on this clone: Its specificity is unknown.

The V and J genes are TRBV2 and TRBJ1-2; D is unclear. The receptor's source is a human donor in good health. Material for sequencing was PBMCs. CDR3 in amino acids: CASRGTARRSGYTF. Written as DNA, the CDR3 is TGTGCCAGCAGGGGCACAGCCCGACGGTCTGGCTACACCTTC.